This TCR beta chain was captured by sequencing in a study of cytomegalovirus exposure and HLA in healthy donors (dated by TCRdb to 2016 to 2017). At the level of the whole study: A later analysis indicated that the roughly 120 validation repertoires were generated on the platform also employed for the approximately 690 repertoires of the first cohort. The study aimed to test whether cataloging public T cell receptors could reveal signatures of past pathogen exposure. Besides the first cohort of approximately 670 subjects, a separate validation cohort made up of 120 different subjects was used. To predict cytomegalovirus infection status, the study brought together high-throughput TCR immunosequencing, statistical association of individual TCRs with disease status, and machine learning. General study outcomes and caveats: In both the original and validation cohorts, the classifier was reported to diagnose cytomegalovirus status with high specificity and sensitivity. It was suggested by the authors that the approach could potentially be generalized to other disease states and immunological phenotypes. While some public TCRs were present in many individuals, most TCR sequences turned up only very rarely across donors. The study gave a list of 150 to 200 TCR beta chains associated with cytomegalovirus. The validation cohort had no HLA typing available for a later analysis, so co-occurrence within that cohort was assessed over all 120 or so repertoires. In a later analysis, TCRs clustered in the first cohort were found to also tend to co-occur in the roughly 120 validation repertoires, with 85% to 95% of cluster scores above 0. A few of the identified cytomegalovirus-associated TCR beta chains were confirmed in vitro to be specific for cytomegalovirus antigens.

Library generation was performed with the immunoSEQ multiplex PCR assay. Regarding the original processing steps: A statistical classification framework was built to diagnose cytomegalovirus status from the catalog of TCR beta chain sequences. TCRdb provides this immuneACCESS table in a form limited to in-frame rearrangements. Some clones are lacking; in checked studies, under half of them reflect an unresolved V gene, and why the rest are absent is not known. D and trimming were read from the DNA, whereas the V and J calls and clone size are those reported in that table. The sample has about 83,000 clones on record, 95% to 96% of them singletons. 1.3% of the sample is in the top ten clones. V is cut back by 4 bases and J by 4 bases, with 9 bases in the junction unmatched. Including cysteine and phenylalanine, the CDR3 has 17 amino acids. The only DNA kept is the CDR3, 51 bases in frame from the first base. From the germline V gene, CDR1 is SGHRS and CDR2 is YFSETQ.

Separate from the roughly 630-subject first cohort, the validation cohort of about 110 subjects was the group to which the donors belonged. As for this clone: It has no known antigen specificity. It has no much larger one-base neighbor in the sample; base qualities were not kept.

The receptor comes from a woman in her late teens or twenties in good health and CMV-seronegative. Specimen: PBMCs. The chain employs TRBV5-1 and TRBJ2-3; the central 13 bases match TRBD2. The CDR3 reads CASSGGLAGAGADTQYF. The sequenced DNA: TGCGCCAGCAGCGGTGGACTAGCGGGAGCGGGGGCAGATACGCAGTATTTT. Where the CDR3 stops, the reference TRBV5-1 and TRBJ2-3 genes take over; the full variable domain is KAGVTQTPRYLIKTRGQQVTLSCSPISGHRSVSWYQQTPGQGLQFLFEYFSETQRNKGNFPGRFSGRQFSNSRSEMNVSTLELGDSALYLCASSGGLAGAGADTQYFGPGTRLTVL.